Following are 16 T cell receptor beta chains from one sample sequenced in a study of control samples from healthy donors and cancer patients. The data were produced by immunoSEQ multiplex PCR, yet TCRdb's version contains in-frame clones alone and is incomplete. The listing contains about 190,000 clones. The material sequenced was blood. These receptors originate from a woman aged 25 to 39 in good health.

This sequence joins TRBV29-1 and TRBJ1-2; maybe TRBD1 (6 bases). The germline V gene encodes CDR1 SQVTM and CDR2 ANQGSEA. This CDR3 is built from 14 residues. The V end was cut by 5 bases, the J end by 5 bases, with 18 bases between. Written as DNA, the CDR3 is TGCAGCGTTACCGACAGGTCGGAGGGGTATGGCTACACCTTC. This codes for CSVTDRSEGYGYTF.

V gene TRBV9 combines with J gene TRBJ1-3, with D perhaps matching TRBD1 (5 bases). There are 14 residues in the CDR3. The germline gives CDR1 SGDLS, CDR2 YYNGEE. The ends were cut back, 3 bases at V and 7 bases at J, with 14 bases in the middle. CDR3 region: CASSAGPPPNTIYF. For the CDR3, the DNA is TGTGCCAGCAGCGCGGGACCCCCTCCTAACACCATATATTTT.

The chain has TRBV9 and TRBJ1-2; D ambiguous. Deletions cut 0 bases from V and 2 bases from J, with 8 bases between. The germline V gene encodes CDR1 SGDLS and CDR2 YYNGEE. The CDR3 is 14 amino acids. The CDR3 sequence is CASSVVPQNYGYTF. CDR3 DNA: TGTGCCAGCAGCGTAGTTCCCCAGAACTATGGCTACACCTTC.

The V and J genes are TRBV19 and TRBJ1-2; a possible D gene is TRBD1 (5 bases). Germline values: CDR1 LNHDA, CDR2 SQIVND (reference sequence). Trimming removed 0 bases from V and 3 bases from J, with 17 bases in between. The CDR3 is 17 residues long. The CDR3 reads CASSIDPGAGSHYGYTF. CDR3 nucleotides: TGTGCCAGTAGTATAGACCCCGGGGCAGGATCACACTATGGCTACACCTTC.

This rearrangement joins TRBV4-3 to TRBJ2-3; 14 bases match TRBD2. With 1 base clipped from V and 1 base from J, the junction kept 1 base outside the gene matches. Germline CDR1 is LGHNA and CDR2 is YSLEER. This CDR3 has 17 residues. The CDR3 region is CASSQGLAGGGTDTQYF. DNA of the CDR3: TGCGCCAGCAGCCAAGGACTAGCGGGGGGGGGCACAGATACGCAGTATTTT.

CDR3 loop: CASSPTGQPFNYGYTF. The CDR3 nucleotides are TGTGCCAGCAGCCCTACGGGACAGCCGTTCAACTATGGCTACACCTTC. The V and J genes are TRBV11-2 and TRBJ1-2; 7 bases align to TRBD1. V was pared by 5 bases and J by 2 bases, with 11 bases of the junction left unmatched. Germline CDR1 and CDR2: SGHAT and FQNNGV. The CDR3 has 16 amino acids.

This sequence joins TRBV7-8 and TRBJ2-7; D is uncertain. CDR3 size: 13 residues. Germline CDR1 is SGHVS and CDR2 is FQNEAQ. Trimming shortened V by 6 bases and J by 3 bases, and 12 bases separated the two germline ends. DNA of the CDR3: TGTGCCAGCAGGGTGGCACTCCACTACGAGCAGTACTTC. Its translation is CASRVALHYEQYF.

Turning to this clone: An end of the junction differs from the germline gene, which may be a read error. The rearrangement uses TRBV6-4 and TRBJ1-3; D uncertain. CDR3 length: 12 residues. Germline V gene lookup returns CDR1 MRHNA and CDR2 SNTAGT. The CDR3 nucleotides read TGTGCCAGCAGTGCGAAGTACCCTCACTCGGGGTTT. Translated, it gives CASSAKYPHSGF.

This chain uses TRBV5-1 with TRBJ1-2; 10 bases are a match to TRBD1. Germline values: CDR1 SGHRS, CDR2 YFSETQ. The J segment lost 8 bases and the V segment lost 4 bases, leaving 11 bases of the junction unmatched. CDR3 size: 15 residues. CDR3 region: CASSPSRGQGIGYTF. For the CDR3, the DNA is TGCGCCAGCAGCCCTTCTCGGGGACAGGGGATCGGCTACACCTTC.

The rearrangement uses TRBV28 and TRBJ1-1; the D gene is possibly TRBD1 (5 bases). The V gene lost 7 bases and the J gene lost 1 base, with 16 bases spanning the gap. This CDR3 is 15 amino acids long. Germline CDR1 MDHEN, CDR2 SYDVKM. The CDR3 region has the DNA TGTGCCAGCACCCTAGGGGTTTTACCGAACACTGAAGCTTTCTTT. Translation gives CASTLGVLPNTEAFF.

This CDR3 reads CATGQENQPQHF. The CDR3 DNA sequence: TGTGCCACCGGACAGGAGAATCAGCCCCAGCATTTT. J is TRBJ1-5 and V is TRBV24-1; 7 bases line up with TRBD1. This CDR3 region has 12 residues. Germline CDR1 reads KGHDR; CDR2 reads SFDVKD. Trimming at V came to 9 bases and at J to 4 bases, leaving 2 bases not matched to a gene.

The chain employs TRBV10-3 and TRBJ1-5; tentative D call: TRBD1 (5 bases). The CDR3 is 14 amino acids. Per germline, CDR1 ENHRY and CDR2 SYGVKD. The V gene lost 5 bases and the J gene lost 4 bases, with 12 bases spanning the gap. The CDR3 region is CAISNREGNQPQHF. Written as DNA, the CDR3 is TGTGCCATCAGTAACAGAGAGGGGAATCAGCCCCAGCATTTT.

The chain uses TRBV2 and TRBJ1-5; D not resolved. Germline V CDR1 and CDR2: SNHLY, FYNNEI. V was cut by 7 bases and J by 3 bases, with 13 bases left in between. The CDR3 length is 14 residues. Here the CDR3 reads CASTEGSPNQPQHF. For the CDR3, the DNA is TGTGCCAGCACTGAGGGATCCCCCAATCAGCCCCAGCATTTT.

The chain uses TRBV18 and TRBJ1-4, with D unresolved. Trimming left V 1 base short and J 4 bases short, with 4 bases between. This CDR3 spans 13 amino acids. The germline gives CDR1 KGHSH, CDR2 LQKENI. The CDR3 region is CASSPQVNEKLFF. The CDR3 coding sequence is TGTGCCAGCTCACCACAGGTTAATGAAAAACTGTTTTTT.

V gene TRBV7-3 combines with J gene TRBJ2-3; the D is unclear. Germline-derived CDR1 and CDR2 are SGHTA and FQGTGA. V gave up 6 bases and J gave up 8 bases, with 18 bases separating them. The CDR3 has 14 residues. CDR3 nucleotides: TGTGCCAGCAGTTCTGCCTGGCTCGGTGGTACGCAGTATTTT. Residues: CASSSAWLGGTQYF.

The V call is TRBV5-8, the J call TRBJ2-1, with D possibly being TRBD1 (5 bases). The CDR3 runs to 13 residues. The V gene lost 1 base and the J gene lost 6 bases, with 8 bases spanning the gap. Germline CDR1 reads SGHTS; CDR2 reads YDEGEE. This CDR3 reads CASSLRQSNEQFF. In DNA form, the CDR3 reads TGTGCCAGCAGCTTGCGACAGAGCAATGAGCAGTTCTTC.